These 3 T cell receptor beta chains came from one sample sequenced in a study of post-analysis software for immune sequencing data (dated by TCRdb to the mid-2010s). No antigen has been identified for these receptors. Libraries were built with PCR. The data were produced on an Illumina HiSeq 2500. To reduce PCR and sequencing biases, unique molecular identifiers were built into the TCR beta cDNA libraries. TCRdb reanalyzed the raw reads on its own, using fastp at Q25 for trimming and MiXCR for clone calling, and kept in-frame beta chains. Entries are consolidated by CDR3 protein sequence, retaining the most common genes and DNA. The sample table holds roughly 650,000 distinct CDR3 sequences, of which roughly three fifths were seen once. The top ten clonotypes cover about 11% of the sample. General findings and caveats noted by the study authors: Patients showed significantly higher frequencies than controls for a handful of TRBV segments, among them TRBV5-6, TRBV5-1 and TRBV20-1.

Sequenced sample: blood. The receptors here all came from a girl under 10 years old with multiple sclerosis.

V usage is TRBV25-1 and J usage is TRBJ2-1; 8 bases fit TRBD1. With 1 base clipped from V and 2 bases from J, the junction kept 10 bases outside the gene matches. The CDR3 has 18 amino acids. Germline V gene lookup returns CDR1 MGHDK and CDR2 SYGVNS. CDR3 loop: CASSESPRQGLPYNEQFF. The CDR3 nucleotides read TGTGCCAGCAGTGAATCCCCCCGACAGGGGTTGCCCTACAATGAGCAGTTCTTC.

This clonotype was seen a few times. CDR3 sequence: CASRVGGSGYYEQYF. Written as DNA, the CDR3 is TGTGCCAGCAGAGTCGGGGGTAGCGGATACTACGAGCAGTACTTC. This chain links TRBV2 with TRBJ2-7; possibly TRBD2 for D (6 bases). The germline V and J ends were trimmed by 6 bases and 3 bases, with 18 bases remaining between them. CDR3 size: 15 residues. Germline V gene data show CDR1 as SNHLY and CDR2 as FYNNEI.

CDR3 DNA: TGCAGCGTTACGGTTGGACAGGGAGGAAACATTCAGTACTTC. Its translation: CSVTVGQGGNIQYF. The V call is TRBV29-1, the J call TRBJ2-4; 8 bases match TRBD1. After removal of 5 bases from V and 6 bases from J, the junction contained 9 bases not matched to a gene. Germline V gene sequence: CDR1 SQVTM, CDR2 ANQGSEA. The CDR3 totals 14 residues. Using reference TRBV29-1 and TRBJ2-4 for the parts outside the CDR3, the full variable domain is SAVISQKPSRDICQRGTSLTIQCQVDSQVTMMFWYRQQPGQSLTLIATANQGSEATYESGFVIDKFPISRPNLTFSTLTVSNMSPEDSSIYLCSVTVGQGGNIQYFGAGTRLSVL.